The 13 T cell receptor beta chains below come from one sample, sequenced in a study of blood T cell repertoires in COVID-19. Assay used: immunoSEQ multiplex PCR; TCRdb lists only in-frame clones, some missing. The table records roughly 500,000 clones, 75% to 90% of them present only once. Sequences were obtained from peripheral blood. The receptors were sampled from a man between 18 and 35 years old with COVID-19, enrolled during active disease.

The rearrangement links TRBV19 to TRBJ2-1; 8 nucleotides align to TRBD2. Germline CDR1 and CDR2: LNHDA and SQIVND (reference sequence). The CDR3 is made up of 15 amino acids. V lost 3 bases and J lost 6; bases outside the gene matches: 7. The CDR3 protein is CASSIGTRPINEQFF. CDR3 nucleotide sequence: TGTGCCAGTAGTATCGGGACTAGACCCATCAATGAGCAGTTCTTC.

CDR3 DNA sequence: TGTGCCAGCTCGAAGCGGGACTACAATGAGCAGTTCTTC. Protein product: CASSKRDYNEQFF. This chain joins TRBV11-3 and TRBJ2-1; 7 bases fit TRBD2. CDR1 SGHNT and CDR2 YENEEA come from the germline V gene. The CDR3 has 13 amino acids. The junction had 4 bases not matched to a gene; V was cut back by 8 bases and J by 3 bases.

J is TRBJ1-5 and V is TRBV5-4; 7 bases line up with TRBD1. With V trimmed by 7 bases and J by 4 bases, 5 bases remained unmatched. Germline-derived CDR1 and CDR2 are SGHNT and YYREEE (reference sequence). The CDR3 has 13 amino acids. In nucleotides, the CDR3 is TGTGCCAGCCAGGGGGTAGGGAATCAGCCCCAGCATTTT. It specifies CASQGVGNQPQHF.

This chain uses TRBV4-1 with TRBJ2-7, with D maybe TRBD2 (5 bases). Looked up from germline, CDR1 is MGHRA and CDR2 is YSYEKL. The CDR3 length is 15 residues. The ends were cut back, 4 bases at V and 0 bases at J, with 13 bases in the middle. CDR3 nucleotides: TGCGCCAGCAGCCGGGGAATTGGGAGCTCCTACGAGCAGTACTTC. This codes for CASSRGIGSSYEQYF.

This rearrangement joins TRBV5-1 to TRBJ2-2; 8 bases align to TRBD2. This CDR3 spans 15 amino acids. V was clipped by 4 bases and J by 0 bases; unmatched bases: 2. The germline V gene encodes CDR1 SGHRS and CDR2 YFSETQ. The CDR3 coding sequence is TGCGCCAGCAGCCCGGGGGGGTCGAACACCGGGGAGCTGTTTTTT. Encoded protein: CASSPGGSNTGELFF.

J is TRBJ1-2 and V is TRBV6-5, with D perhaps matching TRBD1 (6 bases). CDR1 is MNHEY and CDR2 is SVGAGI in the germline V gene. Deletions cut 7 bases from V and 5 bases from J, with 17 bases between. This CDR3 is built from 14 residues. CDR3: CASTPDSQSYGYTF. The CDR3 DNA sequence: TGTGCCAGCACCCCGGACAGTCAATCTTATGGCTACACCTTC.

The chain is built from TRBV6-5 and TRBJ2-1, with 8 positions matching TRBD2. The CDR3 extends over 15 amino acids. Unmatched junction bases numbered 10, after V lost 8 bases and J lost 4 bases. CDR1 is MNHEY, CDR2 SVGAGI, per germline. This CDR3 is CASVGRTSTYNEQFF. The DNA for the CDR3 is TGTGCCAGCGTGGGTCGGACTAGCACTTACAATGAGCAGTTCTTC.

The chain joins TRBV4-2 to TRBJ2-4; TRBD1 matches 7 bases. Germline V gene sequence: CDR1 LGHNA, CDR2 YNFKEQ. The CDR3 contains 16 residues. The J segment lost 2 bases and the V segment lost 2 bases, leaving 6 bases of the junction unmatched. This CDR3 reads CASSQILRGSKNIQYF. DNA of the CDR3: TGTGCCAGCAGCCAAATTCTCAGGGGGTCCAAAAACATTCAGTACTTC.

This clone was detected only once. This chain links TRBV19 with TRBJ2-6; 9 positions match TRBD1. The J segment lost 4 bases and the V segment lost 5 bases, leaving 9 bases of the junction unmatched. Germline V gives CDR1 LNHDA, CDR2 SQIVND (reference sequence). CDR3 length equals 17 residues. The CDR3 region is CASSPGQGISGANVLTF. In nucleotides, the CDR3 is TGTGCCAGTAGTCCCGGACAGGGGATTTCCGGGGCCAACGTCCTGACTTTC.

J is TRBJ1-5 and V is TRBV30; D not certain. Trimming left V 5 bases short and J 7 bases short, with 6 bases between. The CDR3 runs 10 residues. Germline CDR1 and CDR2: GTSNPN and SVGIG (reference sequence). The CDR3 region is CAWSRQPQHF. Written as DNA, the CDR3 is TGTGCCTGGTCGAGGCAGCCCCAGCATTTT.

CDR3 region: CASSQQGGLEQYF. In DNA, the CDR3 is TGTGCCAGCAGCCAACAAGGAGGCCTCGAGCAGTACTTC. The chain uses TRBV3-1 (or the pseudogene TRBV3-2) and TRBJ2-7, with D maybe TRBD2 (5 bases). Germline V gives CDR1 LGHDT, CDR2 YNNKEL (reference sequence). The germline V and J ends were trimmed by 2 bases and 6 bases, with 11 bases remaining between them. CDR3 length: 13 residues.

J is TRBJ2-1 and V is TRBV24-1; 9 positions match TRBD2. V trimming: 2 bases; J trimming: 10 bases; junction bases outside the gene matches: 2. The CDR3 is made up of 13 amino acids. Per germline, CDR1 KGHDR and CDR2 SFDVKD. The CDR3 DNA follows: TGTGCCACCAGTGATTATCTAGCGGGAGAGCAGTTCTTC. Translating gives CATSDYLAGEQFF.

The V gene is TRBV18, the J gene TRBJ2-5; D uncertain. The germline CDR1 and CDR2 sequences are KGHSH and LQKENI. Trimming removed 6 bases from V and 0 bases from J, with 5 bases in between. This CDR3 spans 12 amino acids. CDR3 amino acids: CASSEYQETQYF. The DNA for the CDR3 is TGTGCCAGCTCCGAGTACCAAGAGACCCAGTACTTC.